Listed below are T cell receptor beta chains from one sample, sequenced in a study of T cells after yellow fever vaccination. TCRdb processed the 5' RACE reads anew with MiXCR; each CDR3 protein has one entry. The table includes 200,000 to 300,000 distinct CDR3 sequences, around 6.7% detected once. The specimen comprised CD4+ T cells sorted from PBMCs, sampled on the day of the yellow fever booster vaccination. These TCRs come from a man aged 30 to 45 who received the YFV17D yellow fever vaccine. CDR3s leave out the opening cysteine and the closing phenylalanine or tryptophan.

>TRBV7-6|TRBJ2-6
ASSLMGPSSGANVLT
>TRBV29-1|TRBJ2-1
SVSAALVAGNEQF
>TRBV19|TRBJ2-1
ASIGGGLDGHNEQF
>TRBV6-5|TRBJ1-4
ASSYTTNEKLF
>TRBV20-1|TRBJ2-1
SASLGQGYDEQF
>TRBV18|TRBJ1-6
ASSQQGARDYSPLH
>TRBV12-3/TRBV12-4|TRBJ2-7
ASSPLGHYYEQY
>TRBV9|TRBJ1-2
ASSVSGLGDYGYT
>TRBV6-5|TRBJ2-7
ASSRGGAYEQY
>TRBV6-5|TRBJ2-7
ASTRGRGQSSYEQY
>TRBV28|TRBJ1-4
ASSFSSGGSTNEKLF
>TRBV5-6|TRBJ1-1
ASSGLQDLNTEAF
>TRBV4-2|TRBJ2-2
ASSQDSANTGELF
>TRBV28|TRBJ2-7
ASRGTSESYEQY
>TRBV5-1|TRBJ2-1
ASSLRGSTYNEQF
>TRBV20-1|TRBJ2-5
SASDLGETQY
>TRBV5-6|TRBJ2-6
ASKEGPTGANVLT
>TRBV5-1|TRBJ2-3
ASSSLTSGRAITDTQY
>TRBV7-8|TRBJ1-2
ASSLAQGGYGYT
>TRBV5-1|TRBJ2-1
ASITGGPHEQF
>TRBV27|TRBJ2-1
ASSDLPGASYNEQF
>TRBV29-1|TRBJ2-3
SVGLAGRKGTDTQY
>TRBV28|TRBJ2-5
ASSLYASQETQY
>TRBV7-2|TRBJ2-2
ASSKTGTSNTGELF